These T cell receptor beta chains were read from a single sample in a study of blood T cell repertoires in COVID-19. Assay: immunoSEQ multiplex PCR; the TCRdb copy retains only in-frame clones and omits some. The table lists some 49,000 clones, roughly 83% of them singletons, with roughly 12% in the top ten. Sequencing was done on a sample of peripheral blood. These receptors were taken from a human donor in a cohort sampled during active COVID-19. Each CDR3 is given with its conserved first and last residue. Each record gives: D gene, V gene, CDR3 protein. A D gene is named only where the DNA matches it firmly.

TRBD1 TRBV4-3 CASSSQTGSSTQHF
NA TRBV5-1 CASSLLDKGYTEAFF
TRBD1 TRBV5-6 CASSLDRGREQYF
NA TRBV28 CASSLSRGTNEKLFF
NA TRBV7-6 CASSLGPGSGTEAFF
NA TRBV12-3/TRBV12-4 CASSLGVGTEAFF
TRBD1 TRBV3-1/TRBV3-2 CASSQGQGYTGELFF
NA TRBV28 CASSSPQGSYEQYF
NA TRBV15 CATSRVSDGYTF
TRBD1 TRBV3-1/TRBV3-2 CASSRRTGHEQYF
NA TRBV2 CASTISNSNQPQHF
TRBD2 TRBV5-4 CASTDRLAGNEQYF
TRBD2 TRBV19 CASSIGRGGANYEQYF
TRBD1 TRBV9 CASSPGTDNEKLFF
TRBD1 TRBV4-3 CASSQGRGQGNQPQHF
TRBD2 TRBV28 CASSGRTSGATGELFF
NA TRBV5-6 CASSLIGVEAFF
TRBD1 TRBV7-2 CASSSQGAVGEKLFF
NA TRBV7-2 CASSWGGGLGYTF
NA TRBV7-6 CASSLSRGGSPLHF
NA TRBV5-5 CASSSISTDTQYF
TRBD1 TRBV27 CASSLTGQGSYEQYF
NA TRBV14 CASSQLQKGDYEQYF
NA TRBV5-1 CASSFLDVSDGYTF
TRBD2 TRBV9 CASSVASGVAGELFF
NA TRBV7-9 CASSLEGSTDTQYF
NA TRBV3-1/TRBV3-2 CASSQALWLFTGSFATNEKLFF
NA TRBV30 CAWRATTRGEKLFF
TRBD1 TRBV4-2 CASSQGDRTGVQPQHF
TRBD1 TRBV19 CASRRDRDSYNEQFF
NA TRBV7-2 CASSLVDRGDEKLFF
TRBD1 TRBV7-9 CASSLVATGDYSNQPQHF
NA TRBV5-6 CASSPGPGNTIYF
NA TRBV7-9 CASSPGLRTVSNQPQHF
NA TRBV6-5 CASSLTGPSYEQYF
NA TRBV18 CASSREIDYEQYF
NA TRBV18 CASSGLLEGEQYF
TRBD1 TRBV7-6 CASSLVGTVDSGANVLTF
TRBD1 TRBV25-1 CASASNRGVYEQYF
NA TRBV5-6 CASSLGGNYGYTF
TRBD1 TRBV5-1 CASSLEAGGTYEQYF
NA TRBV7-9 CASSAGQHRSYEQYF
TRBD1 TRBV10-2 CASSPGTVNTGELFF
NA TRBV10-3 CAISESGEKLFF